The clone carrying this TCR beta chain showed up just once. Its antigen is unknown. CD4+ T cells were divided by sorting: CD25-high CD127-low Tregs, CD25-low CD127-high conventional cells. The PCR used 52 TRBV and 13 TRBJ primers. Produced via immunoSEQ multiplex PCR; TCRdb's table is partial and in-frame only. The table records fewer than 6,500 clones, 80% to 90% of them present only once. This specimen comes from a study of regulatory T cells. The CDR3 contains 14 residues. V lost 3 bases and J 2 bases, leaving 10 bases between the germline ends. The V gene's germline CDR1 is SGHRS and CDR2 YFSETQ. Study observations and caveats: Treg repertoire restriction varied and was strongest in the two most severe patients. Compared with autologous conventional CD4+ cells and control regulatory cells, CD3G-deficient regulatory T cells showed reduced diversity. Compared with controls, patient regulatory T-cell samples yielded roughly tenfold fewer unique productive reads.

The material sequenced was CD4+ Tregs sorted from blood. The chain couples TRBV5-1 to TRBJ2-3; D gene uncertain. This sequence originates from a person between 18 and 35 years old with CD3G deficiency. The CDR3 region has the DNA TGCGCCAGCAGCTATGCTAGATCCACAGATACGCAGTATTTT. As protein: CASSYARSTDTQYF.